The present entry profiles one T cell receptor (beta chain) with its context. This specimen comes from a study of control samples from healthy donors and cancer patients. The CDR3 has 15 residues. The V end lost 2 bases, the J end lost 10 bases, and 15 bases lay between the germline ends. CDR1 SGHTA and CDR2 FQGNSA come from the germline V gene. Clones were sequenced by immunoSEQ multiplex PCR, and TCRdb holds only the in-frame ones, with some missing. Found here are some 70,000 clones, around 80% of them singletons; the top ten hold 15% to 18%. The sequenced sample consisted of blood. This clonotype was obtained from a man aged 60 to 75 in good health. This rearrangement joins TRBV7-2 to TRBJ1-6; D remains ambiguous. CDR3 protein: CASSLFGGPQSPLHF. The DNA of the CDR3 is TGTGCCAGCAGCTTATTCGGCGGGCCCCAATCACCCCTCCACTTT.